This T cell receptor (beta chain) was captured by sequencing in a study of control samples from healthy donors and cancer patients. The repertoire was sequenced with immunoSEQ multiplex PCR; TCRdb's copy has only in-frame clones and lacks some. Here the sample spans around 130,000 clones, 80% to 90% being singletons. In germline, CDR1 is LNHDA, CDR2 SQIVND (reference sequence). CDR3 length equals 16 residues. Unmatched junction bases numbered 10, after V lost 4 bases and J lost 4 bases. The receptor comes from a man between 50 and 59 years old in good health. The sample was blood. This chain connects TRBV19 to TRBJ1-1; 9 positions agree with TRBD1. For the CDR3, the DNA is TGTGCCAGTAGTACCCTGACAGGGGGACCCCTCACTGAAGCTTTCTTT. This translates into CASSTLTGGPLTEAFF. Full variable domain (missing parts from reference TRBV19 and TRBJ1-1): DGGITQSPKYLFRKEGQNVTLSCEQNLNHDAMYWYRQDPGQGLRLIYYSQIVNDFQKGDIAEGYSVSREKKESFPLTVTSAQKNPTAFYLCASSTLTGGPLTEAFFGQGTRLTVV.